The following is a TCR beta chain sequence with its context. Its antigen is unidentified. The data originate from a study of graft-versus-host responses after intestinal transplantation. About the study: Multivisceral, liver-intestinal, or isolated intestinal transplants were given to recipients. Every one of the recipients received anti-thymocyte globulin induction and afterwards took tacrolimus and steroids for about 3 years.

Study observations and caveats: GvH clones were found in recipient marrow; some appeared first in ileum or blood. Individuals carrying graft-donor T cell macrochimerism showed high graft-versus-host to host-versus-graft clonal ratios in allografts.

The CDR3 loop spans 14 amino acids. CDR1 and CDR2 (germline): MDHEN, SYDVKM. To release intraepithelial and lamina propria lymphocytes, the graft tissue was processed. Sequencing was performed with immunoSEQ multiplex PCR; in TCRdb, only in-frame clones are kept and a portion is missing. In the table there are 29,000 or so clones, around 80% of which are singletons. V usage is TRBV28 and J usage is TRBJ2-3; 7 bases are a match to TRBD2. The receptor's source is a human patient who received an intestinal transplant, so some T cells may come from the graft donor. Sample: ileum tissue, taken 98 days after intestinal transplantation. CDR3 sequence: CACGGGVSTDTQYF. CDR3 nucleotides: TGTGCATGTGGTGGGGGGGTTAGCACAGATACGCAGTATTTT.